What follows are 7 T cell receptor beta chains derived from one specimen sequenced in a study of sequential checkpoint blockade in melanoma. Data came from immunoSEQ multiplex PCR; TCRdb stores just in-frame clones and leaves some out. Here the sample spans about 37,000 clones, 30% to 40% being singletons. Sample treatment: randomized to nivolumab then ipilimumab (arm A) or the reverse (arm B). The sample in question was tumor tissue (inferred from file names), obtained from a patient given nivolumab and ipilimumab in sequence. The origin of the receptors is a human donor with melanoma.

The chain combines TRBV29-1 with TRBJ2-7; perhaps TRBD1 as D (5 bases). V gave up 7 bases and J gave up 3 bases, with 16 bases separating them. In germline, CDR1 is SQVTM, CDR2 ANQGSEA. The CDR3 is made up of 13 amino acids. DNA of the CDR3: TGCAGCGCTATCGACAGAGACTTCTACGAGCAGTACTTC. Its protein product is CSAIDRDFYEQYF.

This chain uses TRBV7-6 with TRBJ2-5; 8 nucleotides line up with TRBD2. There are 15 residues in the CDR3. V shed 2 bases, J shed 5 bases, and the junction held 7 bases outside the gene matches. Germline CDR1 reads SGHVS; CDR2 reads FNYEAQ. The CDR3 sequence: CASSLTAGAGETQYF. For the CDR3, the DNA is TGTGCCAGCAGCTTAACAGCGGGGGCGGGGGAGACCCAGTACTTC.

Here the CDR3 DNA reads TGTGCCTGGAGTCAGGTCGGGGGTCCTTCATACGAGCAGTACTTC. Residues: CAWSQVGGPSYEQYF. This sequence joins TRBV30 and TRBJ2-7, with TRBD2 as a possible D gene (6 bases). CDR1 and CDR2 from the germline V gene are GTSNPN and SVGIG (reference sequence). V lost 2 bases and J 4 bases, leaving 18 bases between the germline ends. The CDR3 length is 15 residues.

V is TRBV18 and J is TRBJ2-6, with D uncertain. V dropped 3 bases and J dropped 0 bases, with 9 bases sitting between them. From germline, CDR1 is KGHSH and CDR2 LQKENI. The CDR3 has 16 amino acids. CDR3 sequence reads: CASSPDSLSGANVLTF. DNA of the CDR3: TGTGCCAGCTCACCCGACTCCCTCTCTGGGGCCAACGTCCTGACTTTC. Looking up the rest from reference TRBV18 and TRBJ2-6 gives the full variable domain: NAGVMQNPRHLVRRRGQEARLRCSPMKGHSHVYWYRQLPEEGLKFMVYLQKENIIDESGMPKERFSAEFPKEGPSILRIQQVVRGDSAAYFCASSPDSLSGANVLTFGAGSRLTVL.

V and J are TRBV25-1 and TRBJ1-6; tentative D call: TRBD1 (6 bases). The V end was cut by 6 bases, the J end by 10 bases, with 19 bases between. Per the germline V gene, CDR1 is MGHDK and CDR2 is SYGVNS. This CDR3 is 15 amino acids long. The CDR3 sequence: CASRSSTGLRSPLHF. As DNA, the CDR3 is TGTGCCAGCAGATCTTCCACAGGGCTAAGGTCACCCCTCCACTTT.

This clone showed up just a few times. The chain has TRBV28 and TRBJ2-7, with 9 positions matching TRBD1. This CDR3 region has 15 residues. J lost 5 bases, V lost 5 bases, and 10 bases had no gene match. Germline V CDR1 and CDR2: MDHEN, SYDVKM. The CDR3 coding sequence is TGTGCCAGCAGTCACCCGGGACAGGGAAGGGACGAGCAGTACTTC. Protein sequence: CASSHPGQGRDEQYF.

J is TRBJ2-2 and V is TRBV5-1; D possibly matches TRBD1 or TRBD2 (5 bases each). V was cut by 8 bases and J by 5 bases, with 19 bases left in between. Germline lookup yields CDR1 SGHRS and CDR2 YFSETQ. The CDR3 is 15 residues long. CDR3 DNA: TGCGCCAGTCATCATTCCGGGGCCCTTACCGGGGAGCTGTTTTTT. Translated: CASHHSGALTGELFF.